The 6 T cell receptor beta chains below were found in one sample sequenced in a study of blood T cell repertoires in COVID-19. Generated by immunoSEQ multiplex PCR, the TCRdb table keeps only in-frame clones and is missing some. The sample has 120,000 to 150,000 clones, about nine tenths seen once; the top ten hold about 6%. Sequencing used peripheral blood. These receptors were collected from an elderly man with acute or convalescent COVID-19.

The V call is TRBV5-1, the J call TRBJ1-6; D remains ambiguous. V dropped 0 bases and J dropped 9 bases, with 7 bases sitting between them. Germline V lookup: CDR1 SGHRS, CDR2 YFSETQ. The CDR3 sequence is 13 residues long. The CDR3, as DNA: TGCGCCAGCAGCTTGGCCTCACTTTCACCCCTCCACTTT. Encoded protein: CASSLASLSPLHF. Variable domain in full (rest from reference TRBV5-1 and TRBJ1-6): KAGVTQTPRYLIKTRGQQVTLSCSPISGHRSVSWYQQTPGQGLQFLFEYFSETQRNKGNFPGRFSGRQFSNSRSEMNVSTLELGDSALYLCASSLASLSPLHFGNGTRLTVT.

J is TRBJ2-1 and V is TRBV27; 9 bases align to TRBD1. CDR3 size: 16 residues. Germline lookup yields CDR1 MNHEY and CDR2 SMNVEV (reference sequence). V was pared by 5 bases and J by 7 bases, with 12 bases of the junction left unmatched. CDR3 coding DNA: TGTGCCAGCAGTAAAACATGGGGGGACAGGGTGAATGAGCAGTTCTTC. This codes for CASSKTWGDRVNEQFF.

The chain joins TRBV12-3 or TRBV12-4 to TRBJ1-2; D is unclear. The CDR3 is 13 residues long. V shed 3 bases and J shed 7 bases, with 12 bases lying between them. This chain's CDR3 is CASSLEGFVGYTF. DNA for the CDR3: TGTGCCAGCAGTTTGGAGGGTTTTGTTGGCTACACCTTC.

V and J are TRBV5-1 and TRBJ1-6, with D perhaps TRBD1 (6 bases). Germline V lookup: CDR1 SGHRS, CDR2 YFSETQ. The CDR3 consists of 14 residues. The ends were cut back, 0 bases at V and 10 bases at J, with 11 bases in the middle. CDR3: CASSLDGGRSPLHF. The DNA for the CDR3 is TGCGCCAGCAGCTTGGACGGGGGGCGGTCACCCCTCCACTTT.

This chain joins TRBV7-6 and TRBJ1-6; TRBD1 aligns across 8 bases. The junction had 8 bases not matched to a gene; V was cut back by 0 bases and J by 10 bases. Germline V gives CDR1 SGHVS, CDR2 FNYEAQ. The CDR3 loop spans 16 amino acids. CDR3 sequence (DNA): TGTGCCAGCAGCTTAGCCCCCGACAGGGGTCCCTCACCCCTCCACTTT. This codes for CASSLAPDRGPSPLHF.

The gene calls are TRBV6-5 and TRBJ2-3; 7 bases are a match to TRBD2. V was pared by 8 bases and J by 5 bases, with 10 bases of the junction left unmatched. The CDR3 totals 14 residues. The V gene's germline CDR1 is MNHEY and CDR2 SVGAGI. The DNA of the CDR3 is TGTGCCAGCTACTGGGACGGCGGGGGAGATACGCAGTATTTT. This encodes CASYWDGGGDTQYF.